The 12 T cell receptor beta chains reported below all come from one sample, sequenced in a study of spatial heterogeneity in lung cancer. This sample's time point: sample taken at primary tumor resection. TCRdb analysed the 5' RACE reads with MiXCR anew, one entry per CDR3 protein. This table holds more than 65,000 distinct CDR3 sequences, 8% found once. The material sequenced was PBMCs, taken at surgery. The receptors here all came from a male donor with early-stage non-small cell lung cancer.

In this sample, this clonotype turned up many times. A read error may account for a junction end that differs from germline. CDR3 nucleotides: TGCAGCGTCGAAGCTGGTCCCTACGAGCAGTACTTC. Its translation: CSVEAGPYEQYF. The chain couples TRBV29-1 to TRBJ2-7; D uncertain. The CDR3 runs to 12 residues. CDR1 SQVTM and CDR2 ANQGSEA come from the germline V gene.

This clonotype was seen repeatedly, ten times or more. The rearrangement uses TRBV5-1 and TRBJ2-7; 7 bases are shared with TRBD1. The germline CDR1 and CDR2 sequences are SGHRS and YFSETQ. Unmatched junction bases numbered 7, after V lost 0 bases and J lost 4 bases. CDR3 length equals 15 residues. The CDR3 sequence: CASSLGPGGRYEQYF. Written as DNA, the CDR3 is TGCGCCAGCAGCTTGGGGCCAGGGGGAAGGTACGAGCAGTACTTC.

This clonotype appeared a few times. The chain joins TRBV5-5 to TRBJ1-1; no firm D call. With 5 bases removed from V and 5 bases from J, the gap between germline ends came to 13 bases. There are 13 residues in the CDR3. Germline V gene lookup returns CDR1 SGHKS and CDR2 YYEKEE (reference sequence). CDR3 residues: CASRPTGGTEAFF. CDR3 nucleotide sequence: TGTGCCAGCAGACCGACCGGCGGGACTGAAGCTTTCTTT.

The chain joins TRBV19 to TRBJ1-5; D unclear. Trimming removed 3 bases at V and 0 bases at J, with 9 bases between. The CDR3 is 15 amino acids. CDR1 LNHDA and CDR2 SQIVND come from the germline V gene (reference sequence). The CDR3 DNA is TGTGCCAGTAGTATCCTAGGGAATAGCAATCAGCCCCAGCATTTT. This encodes CASSILGNSNQPQHF.

The V and J genes are TRBV14 and TRBJ2-7; 12 nucleotides line up with TRBD2. CDR1 and CDR2 (germline): SGHDN, FVKESK. The junction had 0 bases not matched to a gene; V was cut back by 2 bases and J by 1 base. The CDR3 is 15 residues long. The CDR3 reads CASSQLAGGSYEQYF. In nucleotides, the CDR3 is TGTGCCAGCAGCCAACTAGCGGGAGGGTCCTACGAGCAGTACTTC.

The rearrangement uses TRBV5-1 and TRBJ2-1; 10 bases align to TRBD1. The CDR3 is 16 residues long. Germline V gene data show CDR1 as SGHRS and CDR2 as YFSETQ. V shed 3 bases and J 2 bases; nucleotides not matched to a gene: 5. The CDR3 sequence is CASSSGGTGAYNEQFF. The CDR3 bases are TGCGCCAGCAGCTCGGGAGGGACAGGGGCCTACAATGAGCAGTTCTTC.

This clonotype was detected ten times or more. The chain uses TRBV27 and TRBJ1-2; D is possibly TRBD1 (5 bases). This CDR3 has 14 amino acids. The V gene's germline CDR1 is MNHEY and CDR2 SMNVEV (reference sequence). V was pared by 10 bases and J by 2 bases, with 17 bases between. This CDR3 is CATDSNRQNYGYTF. As DNA, the CDR3 is TGTGCCACAGACAGCAACAGACAGAACTATGGCTACACCTTC.

This clonotype was seen ten or more times. The chain joins TRBV6-6 to TRBJ2-2; possibly TRBD1 or TRBD2 for D (5 bases each). The CDR3 sequence is 14 residues long. CDR1 is MNHNY and CDR2 is SVGAGI in the germline V gene (reference sequence). Trimming removed 4 bases from V and 6 bases from J, with 12 bases in between. CDR3 nucleotides: TGTGCCAGCAGTTCCCCCGGGGACGCCGGGGAGCTGTTTTTT. It encodes CASSSPGDAGELFF.

This clonotype was detected many times. The chain recombines TRBV20-1 with TRBJ1-3, with a weak D call TRBD1 (6 bases). Deletions cut 6 bases from V and 3 bases from J, with 9 bases between. In germline, CDR1 is DFQATT, CDR2 SNEGSKA (reference sequence). CDR3 length: 12 amino acids. CDR3 sequence: CSAEGVGNTIYF. The CDR3 nucleotides are TGCAGTGCCGAGGGGGTTGGAAACACCATATATTTT.

This clonotype was seen more than once but under ten times. The chain couples TRBV2 to TRBJ2-1, with 8 bases lining up with TRBD2. There are 16 residues in the CDR3. CDR1 SNHLY and CDR2 FYNNEI come from the germline V gene. V lost 1 base and J lost 4; bases outside the gene matches: 6. The CDR3 is CASSEESSGTYNEQFF. DNA for the CDR3: TGTGCCAGCAGTGAAGAGAGTAGCGGGACGTACAATGAGCAGTTCTTC.

This clonotype was counted at least ten times. The CDR3 protein is CASSLGGSNQPQHF. In DNA, the CDR3 is TGTGCCAGCAGTTTAGGGGGGAGCAATCAGCCCCAGCATTTT. This chain joins TRBV12-3 or TRBV12-4 and TRBJ1-5, with D tentatively TRBD1 (5 bases). CDR3 size: 14 residues. V was trimmed by 1 base and J by 1 base, leaving 5 bases between them.

This clonotype was seen more than once but under ten times. The V and J genes are TRBV15 and TRBJ1-6; TRBD1 aligns across 8 bases. The V gene's germline CDR1 is LNHNV and CDR2 YYDKDF (reference sequence). The CDR3 sequence is 14 residues long. V was pared by 0 bases and J by 14 bases, with 6 bases of the junction left unmatched. CDR3 loop: CATSRDPLTGALHF. CDR3 coding DNA: TGTGCCACCAGCAGAGATCCTTTGACAGGGGCCCTCCACTTT.